One sample yielded the 30 T cell receptor beta chains listed below, sequenced in a study of blood T cell repertoires in COVID-19. The repertoire was sequenced with immunoSEQ multiplex PCR; TCRdb's copy has only in-frame clones and lacks some. The profile shows under 250,000 clones, 75% to 85% of them singletons. The sample was peripheral blood. The receptors shown here come from a man between 50 and 59 years old with active or convalescent COVID-19.

V is TRBV27 and J is TRBJ2-7; 10 bases align to TRBD1. V lost 4 bases to trimming and J lost 4 bases; unmatched junction nucleotides: 7. This CDR3 spans 15 amino acids. In germline, CDR1 is MNHEY, CDR2 SMNVEV (reference sequence). This chain's CDR3 is CASSWGQGPGYEQYF. CDR3 coding DNA: TGTGCCAGCAGTTGGGGACAGGGGCCTGGGTACGAGCAGTACTTC.

The V and J genes are TRBV10-3 and TRBJ1-3, with 9 bases that match TRBD1. The CDR3 loop spans 14 amino acids. The J segment lost 4 bases and the V segment lost 6 bases, leaving 4 bases of the junction unmatched. Per the germline V gene, CDR1 is ENHRY and CDR2 is SYGVKD. The CDR3 coding sequence is TGTGCCATCAGCGGACAGGGGACAGGAAACACCATATATTTT. Translation: CAISGQGTGNTIYF.

The chain is built from TRBV15 and TRBJ1-5, with unresolved D. This CDR3 is 18 amino acids long. Looked up from germline, CDR1 is LNHNV and CDR2 is YYDKDF (reference sequence). V lost 3 bases and J lost 0, with 18 bases in between. The CDR3 region has the DNA TGTGCCACCAGCAGTCGCATGCGGGGATCTGCTAGCAATCAGCCCCAGCATTTT. This encodes CATSSRMRGSASNQPQHF.

The rearrangement uses TRBV5-1 and TRBJ2-3; TRBD1 aligns across 7 bases. V lost 0 bases, J lost 8 bases, and 9 bases stayed unmatched. Germline CDR1 is SGHRS and CDR2 is YFSETQ. The CDR3 consists of 15 residues. The CDR3 nucleotides read TGCGCCAGCAGCTTGGGACAGGGTCCCCACGGTACGCAGTATTTT. Amino acids: CASSLGQGPHGTQYF.

The CDR3 DNA follows: TGTGCCAGCAGTGACAGATTTGGCTACACCTTC. Protein sequence: CASSDRFGYTF. V and J are TRBV12-3 or TRBV12-4 and TRBJ1-2; D is perhaps TRBD1 (5 bases). Trimming stripped 5 bases from V and 7 bases from J, with 8 bases between. The CDR3 spans 11 residues.

The CDR3 loop reads CASSLGLASSYEQYF. In DNA form, the CDR3 reads TGTGCCAGCAGCTTGGGACTAGCGAGCTCCTACGAGCAGTACTTC. V and J are TRBV7-2 and TRBJ2-7, with 10 nucleotides matching TRBD2. Germline lookup yields CDR1 SGHTA and CDR2 FQGNSA. Losses at the gene ends were 3 bases for V and 0 bases for J; bases not matched to a gene: 2. The CDR3 extends over 15 amino acids.

The V and J genes are TRBV7-2 and TRBJ2-1; TRBD1 aligns across 8 bases. CDR3 length: 15 residues. V dropped 5 bases and J dropped 6; count of bases not matched to a gene: 9. Per the germline V gene, CDR1 is SGHTA and CDR2 is FQGNSA. The CDR3 here is CASSTPDRAGNEQFF. CDR3 bases: TGTGCCAGCAGCACTCCGGACAGGGCAGGCAATGAGCAGTTCTTC.

This chain connects TRBV27 to TRBJ2-1; 12 bases agree with TRBD1. CDR1 and CDR2 (germline): MNHEY, SMNVEV (reference sequence). There are 16 residues in the CDR3. The V gene end was trimmed by 6 bases and the J gene end by 1 base; junction bases not matched to a gene: 4. CDR3 sequence: CASRWGQGASYNEQFF. CDR3 nucleotides: TGTGCCAGCAGGTGGGGACAGGGGGCTTCCTACAATGAGCAGTTCTTC.

This clone was counted only a few times. The chain couples TRBV5-1 to TRBJ1-5; 7 bases fit TRBD1. There are 14 residues in the CDR3. In germline, CDR1 is SGHRS, CDR2 YFSETQ. V was clipped by 4 bases and J by 5 bases; unmatched bases: 6. The CDR3 loop reads CASSEGAGDQPQHF. The CDR3 DNA is TGCGCCAGCAGCGAGGGGGCTGGGGATCAGCCCCAGCATTTT.

This rearrangement joins TRBV5-1 to TRBJ1-2; 11 nucleotides line up with TRBD1. With V trimmed by 3 bases and J by 5 bases, 3 bases remained unmatched. The CDR3 is 14 residues long. The germline V gene has CDR1 SGHRS and CDR2 YFSETQ. In nucleotides, the CDR3 is TGCGCCAGCAGCTGGGACAGGGGGGAGTATGGCTACACCTTC. Protein product: CASSWDRGEYGYTF.

The rearrangement uses TRBV7-3 and TRBJ2-7; 9 bases are shared with TRBD1. The germline CDR1 and CDR2 sequences are SGHTA and FQGTGA. Unmatched junction bases numbered 9, after V lost 1 base and J lost 5 bases. The CDR3 runs 16 residues. The CDR3 region is CASSLIVWGQGDEQYV. The CDR3, as DNA: TGTGCCAGCAGCTTAATAGTTTGGGGACAGGGTGACGAGCAGTACGTC.

In DNA form, the CDR3 reads TGTGCCAGCAGCCAAGTTAGGGGTGGAGAGCAGTACGTC. It is translated as CASSQVRGGEQYV. V and J are TRBV3-1 (or the pseudogene TRBV3-2) and TRBJ2-7; a weak D match, TRBD1 (5 bases). This CDR3 spans 13 amino acids. Germline CDR1 is LGHDT and CDR2 is YNNKEL (reference sequence). V dropped 1 base and J dropped 7 bases, with 11 bases sitting between them.

A few counts support this clone. This chain connects TRBV5-1 to TRBJ2-3; the D gene is possibly TRBD1 (5 bases). Trimming left V 1 base short and J 0 bases short, with 15 bases between. CDR3 length: 17 amino acids. Germline V gene sequence: CDR1 SGHRS, CDR2 YFSETQ. DNA for the CDR3: TGCGCCAGCAGCTTGAGGTCTGGGGCAGGGAGCACAGATACGCAGTATTTT. It translates to CASSLRSGAGSTDTQYF.

The CDR3 sequence: CASSHDRDSGYTF. CDR3 nucleotide sequence: TGTGCCAGCAGCCACGACAGGGATAGTGGCTACACCTTC. The chain links TRBV2 to TRBJ1-2, with 7 bases matching TRBD1. CDR1 is SNHLY and CDR2 is FYNNEI in the germline V gene. The CDR3 is 13 amino acids. V was clipped by 6 bases and J by 7 bases; unmatched bases: 8.

J is TRBJ2-3 and V is TRBV29-1; possible D gene TRBD1, 7 bases. The CDR3 is 13 amino acids. Deletions cut 7 bases from V and 4 bases from J, with 15 bases between. Per germline, CDR1 SQVTM and CDR2 ANQGSEA. The CDR3 nucleotides read TGCAGCGGAAGACAGGGAGGCTCAGATACGCAGTATTTT. This codes for CSGRQGGSDTQYF.

The V call is TRBV21-1, the J call TRBJ2-3; TRBD1 is taken as the D call from the table, unchecked against the DNA. TRBV21-1 constitutes a pseudogene. The CDR3 length is 18 residues. This chain's CDR3 is CASSNWDREPWKPDTQYF. The CDR3 region has the DNA TGTGCCAGCAGCAACTGGGACAGGGAGCCCTGGAAACCAGATACGCAGTATTTT.

V and J are TRBV7-2 and TRBJ2-2; tentatively, D is TRBD2 (5 bases). The germline V gene has CDR1 SGHTA and CDR2 FQGNSA. V was trimmed by 5 bases and J by 2 bases, leaving 12 bases between them. This CDR3 has 15 amino acids. CDR3 sequence: CASSRTSGNTGELFF. CDR3 sequence (DNA): TGTGCCAGCAGCCGGACTTCTGGAAACACCGGGGAGCTGTTTTTT.

This sequence joins TRBV4-1 and TRBJ1-1; D gene unclear. Trimming cost V 1 base and J 12 bases, with 18 bases left between them. Germline V gene data show CDR1 as MGHRA and CDR2 as YSYEKL. This CDR3 has 14 amino acids. This CDR3 is CASSQAAVGVDTFF. The CDR3 nucleotides are TGCGCCAGCAGCCAAGCCGCGGTCGGGGTAGATACTTTCTTT.

The V and J genes are TRBV5-1 and TRBJ2-7; possible D gene TRBD2, 7 bases. Germline assignment: CDR1 SGHRS and CDR2 YFSETQ. The CDR3 is 13 residues long. Trimming cost V 4 bases and J 3 bases, with 11 bases left between them. The CDR3 sequence: CASSPRGGYEQYF. Written as DNA, the CDR3 is TGCGCCAGCAGCCCGAGGGGGGGCTACGAGCAGTACTTC. The whole variable domain, filled in from reference TRBV5-1 and TRBJ2-7, reads KAGVTQTPRYLIKTRGQQVTLSCSPISGHRSVSWYQQTPGQGLQFLFEYFSETQRNKGNFPGRFSGRQFSNSRSEMNVSTLELGDSALYLCASSPRGGYEQYFGPGTRLTVT.

This chain joins TRBV27 and TRBJ2-6, with D perhaps matching TRBD1 (6 bases). The ends were cut back, 4 bases at V and 1 base at J, with 17 bases in the middle. The CDR3 length is 18 residues. CDR1 is MNHEY and CDR2 is SMNVEV in the germline V gene (reference sequence). The DNA of the CDR3 is TGTGCCAGCAGTTCCCCGGGACAAGTCCCGTCTGGGGCCAACGTCCTGACTTTC. It specifies CASSSPGQVPSGANVLTF.

The chain combines TRBV5-5 with TRBJ2-1, with TRBD2 identical over 7 bases. The CDR3 spans 16 residues. Germline CDR1 SGHKS, CDR2 YYEKEE (reference sequence). Trimming at V came to 1 base and at J to 0 bases, leaving 4 bases not matched to a gene. In DNA form, the CDR3 reads TGTGCCAGCAGCTTGCGACTAGCCAGCTCCTACAATGAGCAGTTCTTC. Encoded protein: CASSLRLASSYNEQFF.

The rearrangement uses TRBV19 and TRBJ1-6, with a tentative D call TRBD1 (5 bases). Germline values: CDR1 LNHDA, CDR2 SQIVND (reference sequence). The CDR3 sequence is 15 residues long. The germline V and J ends were trimmed by 5 bases and 9 bases, with 17 bases remaining between them. CDR3 sequence (DNA): TGTGCCAGTAGTCCGCGCGGAGGGACTCCTTCACCCCTCCACTTT. Protein product: CASSPRGGTPSPLHF.

The chain has TRBV29-1 and TRBJ1-1, with D uncertain. Germline CDR1 SQVTM, CDR2 ANQGSEA. The CDR3 contains 15 residues. V shed 1 base and J shed 5 bases, with 17 bases lying between them. CDR3 sequence (DNA): TGCAGCGTTGAAGTGATATTGCGGTCGGGAACTGAAGCTTTCTTT. Its translation: CSVEVILRSGTEAFF. Filled out from reference TRBV29-1 and TRBJ1-1, the complete variable domain reads SAVISQKPSRDICQRGTSLTIQCQVDSQVTMMFWYRQQPGQSLTLIATANQGSEATYESGFVIDKFPISRPNLTFSTLTVSNMSPEDSSIYLCSVEVILRSGTEAFFGQGTRLTVV.

A few counts support this clone. The chain is built from TRBV27 and TRBJ1-4, with a tentative D call TRBD1 (6 bases). Trimming removed 5 bases at V and 5 bases at J, with 15 bases between. Germline V gene data show CDR1 as MNHEY and CDR2 as SMNVEV (reference sequence). The CDR3 loop spans 15 amino acids. The DNA for the CDR3 is TGTGCCAGCAGTACCGCGGACAGACTGAATGAAAAACTGTTTTTT. Protein product: CASSTADRLNEKLFF.

The rearrangement joins TRBV5-1 to TRBJ2-7, with 9 bases matching TRBD2. Germline assignment: CDR1 SGHRS and CDR2 YFSETQ. V lost 3 bases and J lost 0; bases outside the gene matches: 4. The CDR3 consists of 15 residues. The CDR3 region is CASSSRLADSYEQYF. In DNA, the CDR3 is TGCGCCAGCAGCTCACGACTAGCGGACTCCTACGAGCAGTACTTC.

The gene calls are TRBV5-4 and TRBJ2-1, with 13 bases lining up with TRBD2. Germline V gene lookup returns CDR1 SGHNT and CDR2 YYREEE (reference sequence). This CDR3 has 16 amino acids. V lost 4 bases to trimming and J lost 3 bases; unmatched junction nucleotides: 4. This CDR3 is CASSPGLAGFYNEQFF. DNA of the CDR3: TGTGCCAGCAGCCCGGGACTAGCGGGGTTCTACAATGAGCAGTTCTTC.

CDR3 loop: CASSWGYDEQYF. CDR3 in DNA: TGTGCCAGCAGCTGGGGCTACGACGAGCAGTACTTC. The chain couples TRBV7-9 to TRBJ2-7; the D gene is possibly TRBD1 (5 bases). Per the germline V gene, CDR1 is SEHNR and CDR2 is FQNEAQ (reference sequence). CDR3 size: 12 residues. Between the trimmed V and J ends, which lost 4 bases and 5 bases, there was a span of 9 bases.

This clone was detected only once. The chain couples TRBV6-1 to TRBJ2-5; D remains ambiguous. The germline CDR1 and CDR2 sequences are MNHNS and SASEGT. Trimming removed 6 bases at V and 0 bases at J, with 11 bases between. CDR3 length: 14 amino acids. The CDR3 loop reads CASRQDVNQETQYF. CDR3 bases: TGTGCCAGCAGGCAGGATGTAAACCAAGAGACCCAGTACTTC.

This rearrangement joins TRBV3-1 (or the pseudogene TRBV3-2) to TRBJ2-1; D unclear. The CDR3 has 14 amino acids. Germline CDR1 is LGHDT and CDR2 is YNNKEL (reference sequence). V was shortened by 4 bases and J by 5 bases, with 12 bases between the two germline ends. The CDR3 sequence: CASSLPRHDNEQFF. The CDR3 coding sequence is TGTGCCAGCAGCCTGCCGAGACACGACAATGAGCAGTTCTTC.

The gene calls are TRBV18 and TRBJ1-3; the D is unclear. CDR1 and CDR2 from the germline V gene are KGHSH and LQKENI. V was pared by 3 bases and J by 0 bases, with 6 bases between. The CDR3 is 14 residues long. CDR3 loop: CASSPLSSGNTIYF. The DNA of the CDR3 is TGTGCCAGCTCACCTTTGAGCTCTGGAAACACCATATATTTT.